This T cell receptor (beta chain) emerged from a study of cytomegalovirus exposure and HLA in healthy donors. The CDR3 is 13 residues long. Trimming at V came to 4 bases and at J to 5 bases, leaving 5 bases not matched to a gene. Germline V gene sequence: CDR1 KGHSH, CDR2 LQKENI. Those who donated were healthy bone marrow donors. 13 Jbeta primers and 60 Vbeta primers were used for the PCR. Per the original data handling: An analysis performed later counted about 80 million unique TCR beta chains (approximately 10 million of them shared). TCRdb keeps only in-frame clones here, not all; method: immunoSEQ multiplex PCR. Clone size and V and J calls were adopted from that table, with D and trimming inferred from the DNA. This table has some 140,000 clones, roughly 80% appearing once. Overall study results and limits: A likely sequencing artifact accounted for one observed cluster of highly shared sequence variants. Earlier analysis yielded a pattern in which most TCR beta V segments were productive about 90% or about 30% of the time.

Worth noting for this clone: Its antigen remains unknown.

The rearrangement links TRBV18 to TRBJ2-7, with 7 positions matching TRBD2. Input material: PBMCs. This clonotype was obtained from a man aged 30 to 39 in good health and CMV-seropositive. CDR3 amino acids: CASSLPSGNEQYF. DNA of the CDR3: TGTGCCAGCTCACTTCCTAGCGGCAACGAGCAGTACTTC.